Reported below is one T cell receptor beta chain. This CDR3 has 16 amino acids. V was cut by 0 bases and J by 7 bases, with 13 bases left in between. Germline lookup yields CDR1 MNHNY and CDR2 SVGAGI (reference sequence). The PCR contained 60 Vbeta and 13 Jbeta primers. Profiled with immunoSEQ multiplex PCR; TCRdb holds only in-frame clones, not every one. In all, the sample yields 110,000 to 150,000 clones. The entry originates in a study of cytomegalovirus exposure and HLA in healthy donors. The sequenced sample was PBMCs. The J gene is TRBJ1-6, the V gene TRBV6-6; D not certain. The TCR sequence derives from a middle-aged man in good health and CMV-seronegative. CDR3 residues: CASSYSLEVENSPLHF. DNA for the CDR3: TGTGCCAGCAGTTACTCGTTGGAGGTTGAGAATTCACCCCTCCACTTT.